Following are 27 T cell receptor beta chains from one sample sequenced in a study of shared clonotypes between healthy human individuals. Produced via immunoSEQ multiplex PCR; TCRdb's table is partial and in-frame only. Found here are over a million clones, roughly 95% of them singletons; the top ten hold approximately 1%. Sequencing was performed on naive CD4+ T cells sorted from blood. Subset here: CD45RA+ positively selected. All receptors come from a man aged 25 to 40 in good health.

The V gene is TRBV7-2, the J gene TRBJ1-4, with 9 bases that match TRBD1. From germline, CDR1 is SGHTA and CDR2 FQGNSA. The CDR3 spans 17 residues. V lost 4 bases, J lost 9 bases, and 15 bases stayed unmatched. The CDR3, as DNA: TGTGCCAGCAGCTACGACTTACCGGGACAGGGATTCCAAAAACTGTTTTTT. Its translation: CASSYDLPGQGFQKLFF.

This rearrangement joins TRBV11-2 to TRBJ2-1; 8 bases agree with TRBD2. V dropped 5 bases and J dropped 9; count of bases not matched to a gene: 15. Per germline, CDR1 SGHAT and CDR2 FQNNGV. CDR3 length: 16 residues. CDR3 amino acids: CASSPGRGSGTVEQFF. DNA of the CDR3: TGTGCCAGCAGCCCCGGACGGGGTAGCGGGACTGTTGAGCAGTTCTTC.

With respect to this clone: This CDR3 is also generated by other DNA sequences in the sample. The rearrangement uses TRBV28 and TRBJ2-1, with 10 bases fitting TRBD2. The CDR3 has 15 residues. J was trimmed by 6 bases and V by 3 bases; bases with no gene match: 5. Germline V gives CDR1 MDHEN, CDR2 SYDVKM. The chain's CDR3 is CASSFRLAGGNEQFF. The CDR3 DNA follows: TGTGCCAGCAGTTTCAGACTAGCGGGTGGCAATGAGCAGTTCTTC.

This chain's CDR3 is CASSQVLIDSRGYGYTF. The CDR3 coding sequence is TGCGCCAGCAGCCAAGTCTTAATCGACAGTCGGGGCTATGGCTACACCTTC. J is TRBJ1-2 and V is TRBV4-1, with D perhaps matching TRBD1 (5 bases). CDR1 and CDR2 from the germline V gene are MGHRA and YSYEKL. CDR3 length: 17 amino acids. V gave up 1 base and J gave up 4 bases, with 19 bases separating them.

This clone was observed once. The chain recombines TRBV7-8 with TRBJ2-2; 8 bases line up with TRBD1. CDR1 is SGHVS, CDR2 FQNEAQ, per germline. This CDR3 region has 18 residues. V shed 5 bases and J 1 base; nucleotides not matched to a gene: 12. CDR3 DNA: TGTGCCAGCAGCGCGTCCGCCCAGGACAGGGTGAACACCGGGGAGCTGTTTTTT. Translation: CASSASAQDRVNTGELFF.

The chain employs TRBV6-1 and TRBJ2-1, with 10 bases aligning to TRBD2. Looked up from germline, CDR1 is MNHNS and CDR2 is SASEGT. V shed 3 bases, J shed 10 bases, and the junction held 9 bases outside the gene matches. The CDR3 sequence is 15 residues long. For the CDR3, the DNA is TGTGCCAGCAGTGATAGGCTAGCGGGAGCTCGGGAGCAGTTCTTC. It codes for CASSDRLAGAREQFF.

The chain joins TRBV28 to TRBJ2-5; TRBD1 matches at 12 bases. The CDR3 is made up of 15 amino acids. Germline assignment: CDR1 MDHEN and CDR2 SYDVKM. With 7 bases clipped from V and 5 bases from J, the junction kept 8 bases outside the gene matches. This chain's CDR3 is CASTRDRGRQETQYF. The CDR3 nucleotides read TGTGCCAGCACCCGGGACAGGGGGCGGCAGGAGACCCAGTACTTC.

J is TRBJ1-5 and V is TRBV2, with 7 positions matching TRBD1. The V segment lost 7 bases and the J segment 7 bases; nucleotides outside the gene matches: 7. CDR3 size: 13 residues. CDR1 and CDR2 from the germline V gene are SNHLY and FYNNEI. The CDR3: CASTQGGIQPQHF. CDR3 coding DNA: TGTGCCAGCACCCAGGGGGGGATCCAGCCCCAGCATTTT.

With regard to this clone: The sample carries other DNA sequences with the same CDR3. This sequence joins TRBV2 and TRBJ2-1; D unresolved. The CDR3 consists of 15 residues. V lost 4 bases to trimming and J lost 0 bases, with 10 bases between them. CDR1 is SNHLY, CDR2 FYNNEI, per germline. CDR3: CASSVDLSSYNEQFF. DNA of the CDR3: TGTGCCAGCAGTGTAGACCTTAGCTCCTACAATGAGCAGTTCTTC.

CDR3 in amino acids: CACLPTAGYTF. CDR3 DNA sequence: TGTGCCTGCCTCCCGACAGCAGGCTACACCTTC. V gene TRBV30 combines with J gene TRBJ1-2; D might be TRBD1 (5 bases). V lost 6 bases and J lost 8, with 13 bases in between. Germline V gene lookup returns CDR1 GTSNPN and CDR2 SVGIG (reference sequence). The CDR3 has 11 residues.

The genes are TRBV9 and TRBJ2-3, with 9 bases identical to TRBD2. V lost 0 bases and J lost 3; bases outside the gene matches: 5. The CDR3 consists of 16 residues. Germline CDR1 reads SGDLS; CDR2 reads YYNGEE. The CDR3, as DNA: TGTGCCAGCAGCGTAGAGGGTAGCGGGAGAACAGATACGCAGTATTTT. The encoded protein is CASSVEGSGRTDTQYF.

The J gene is TRBJ1-5, the V gene TRBV7-2; D is uncertain. Trimming stripped 5 bases from V and 0 bases from J, with 17 bases between. CDR3 size: 17 residues. From germline, CDR1 is SGHTA and CDR2 FQGNSA. The CDR3 DNA sequence: TGTGCCAGCAGCACGTTCCTGGGGTCTTATAGCAATCAGCCCCAGCATTTT. Translation gives CASSTFLGSYSNQPQHF.

The CDR3 protein is CASSLSVAEDYNEQFF. In nucleotides, the CDR3 is TGTGCCAGCAGTTTATCAGTAGCGGAAGACTACAATGAGCAGTTCTTC. The chain joins TRBV27 to TRBJ2-1; tentative D call: TRBD2 (6 bases). Germline V gene sequence: CDR1 MNHEY, CDR2 SMNVEV (reference sequence). The CDR3 runs to 16 residues. The germline V and J ends were trimmed by 0 bases and 3 bases, with 12 bases remaining between them.

To note about this clone: Additional DNA sequences in this sample encode the identical CDR3. The CDR3 coding sequence is TGTGCCAGCAGCTTGGGGACTCAAGAGACCCAGTACTTC. Translating gives CASSLGTQETQYF. This rearrangement joins TRBV5-4 to TRBJ2-5; a weak D match, TRBD2 (5 bases). CDR1 and CDR2 (germline): SGHNT, YYREEE (reference sequence). Trimming removed 0 bases at V and 2 bases at J, with 5 bases between. The CDR3 runs to 13 residues.

The genes are TRBV5-4 and TRBJ2-7; D might be TRBD1 (6 bases). Trimming shortened V by 4 bases and J by 2 bases, and 22 bases separated the two germline ends. Germline CDR1 reads SGHNT; CDR2 reads YYREEE (reference sequence). The CDR3 consists of 17 residues. The CDR3 reads CASSREVRQAPTYEQYF. The CDR3 nucleotides are TGTGCCAGCAGCCGTGAGGTTCGACAGGCGCCGACCTACGAGCAGTACTTC. The whole variable domain, remainder taken from reference TRBV5-4 and TRBJ2-7, is ETGVTQSPTHLIKTRGQQVTLRCSSQSGHNTVSWYQQALGQGPQFIFQYYREEENGRGNFPPRFSGLQFPNYSSELNVNALELDDSALYLCASSREVRQAPTYEQYFGPGTRLTVT.

The gene calls are TRBV10-3 and TRBJ2-7; D is uncertain. The CDR3 runs to 13 residues. Germline V gene lookup returns CDR1 ENHRY and CDR2 SYGVKD. Trimming left V 3 bases short and J 0 bases short, with 6 bases between. The CDR3 DNA reads as TGTGCCATCAGTGAATCCGCCTCCTACGAGCAGTACTTC. Translated, it gives CAISESASYEQYF.

The chain recombines TRBV30 with TRBJ2-1, with 16 nucleotides matching TRBD2. J lost 3 bases, V lost 1 base, and 12 bases had no gene match. Germline V gene lookup returns CDR1 GTSNPN and CDR2 SVGIG (reference sequence). The CDR3 has 20 residues. The CDR3 DNA reads TGTGCCTGGAGTGGCCTGGCCGGGACTAGCGGGAGGGCCCTCTACAATGAGCAGTTCTTC. Translation: CAWSGLAGTSGRALYNEQFF.

This chain connects TRBV11-3 to TRBJ2-1; TRBD2 agrees at 14 bases. Losses at the gene ends were 5 bases for V and 5 bases for J; bases not matched to a gene: 8. Germline V CDR1 and CDR2: SGHNT, YENEEA. This CDR3 comprises 17 residues. The CDR3 loop is CASSVGTSGSGDNEQFF. In DNA, the CDR3 is TGTGCCAGCAGCGTAGGGACTAGCGGGAGTGGGGACAATGAGCAGTTCTTC.

The rearrangement uses TRBV4-1 and TRBJ2-7; 8 nucleotides line up with TRBD1. This CDR3 comprises 14 residues. Unmatched junction bases numbered 6, after V lost 4 bases and J lost 4 bases. Germline-derived CDR1 and CDR2 are MGHRA and YSYEKL. The CDR3 coding sequence is TGCGCCAGCAGCCTGGGGCAGGGGGCATACGAGCAGTACTTC. As protein: CASSLGQGAYEQYF.

This chain joins TRBV5-4 and TRBJ1-3; 8 bases fit TRBD1. The CDR3 consists of 18 residues. Germline loops: CDR1 SGHNT, CDR2 YYREEE (reference sequence). After removal of 4 bases from V and 3 bases from J, the junction contained 15 bases not matched to a gene. CDR3 amino acids: CASSVSGTGSILGNTIYF. The CDR3 DNA sequence: TGTGCCAGCAGCGTTTCCGGGACAGGATCGATTCTTGGAAACACCATATATTTT.

CDR3 sequence: CASSQGGTGANVLTF. CDR3 coding DNA: TGCGCCAGCAGCCAAGGCGGGACCGGGGCCAACGTCCTGACTTTC. The V and J genes are TRBV4-3 and TRBJ2-6; D possibly corresponds to TRBD2 (6 bases). Germline CDR1 is LGHNA and CDR2 is YSLEER. V dropped 1 base and J dropped 4 bases, with 8 bases sitting between them. This CDR3 contains 15 residues.

The chain carries TRBV10-2 and TRBJ2-1; 8 bases line up with TRBD2. The CDR3 contains 14 residues. CDR1 and CDR2 from the germline V gene are WSHSY and SAAADI. Trimming took 2 bases from V and 7 from J; bases not matched to a gene: 4. As DNA, the CDR3 is TGCGCCAGCAGTGAGGGACTAGCCCCAAATGAGCAGTTCTTC. This encodes CASSEGLAPNEQFF.

J is TRBJ1-4 and V is TRBV5-6; tentatively, D is TRBD1 (6 bases). V lost 2 bases to trimming and J lost 3 bases, with 20 bases between them. Looked up from germline, CDR1 is SGHDT and CDR2 is YYEEEE. CDR3 length equals 18 residues. The CDR3 DNA reads TGTGCCAGCAGCTTAGGGGCTAACGCAGGGGTATCTAATGAAAAACTGTTTTTT. Encoded protein: CASSLGANAGVSNEKLFF.

A few counts support this clone. At the DNA level, this CDR3 is encoded by other sequences in the same sample as well. V is TRBV2 and J is TRBJ1-4; 11 bases align to TRBD1. V lost 3 bases, J lost 8 bases, and 2 bases stayed unmatched. CDR1 is SNHLY and CDR2 is FYNNEI in the germline V gene. CDR3 length: 14 amino acids. CDR3 DNA: TGTGCCAGCAGTGAGGACAGGGGGCGAGAAAAACTGTTTTTT. Protein product: CASSEDRGREKLFF.

The chain is built from TRBV11-2 and TRBJ2-6; no definite D call. This CDR3 spans 14 amino acids. V was trimmed by 4 bases and J by 5 bases, leaving 9 bases between them. Germline CDR1 SGHAT, CDR2 FQNNGV. The CDR3 DNA reads as TGTGCCAGCAGCTCAGCCAGTAGGGCCAACGTCCTGACTTTC. It is translated as CASSSASRANVLTF.

This chain joins TRBV2 and TRBJ2-1; the D gene is possibly TRBD1 (6 bases). V was trimmed by 3 bases and J by 6 bases, leaving 18 bases between them. The CDR3 is 16 residues long. Germline CDR1 SNHLY, CDR2 FYNNEI. The CDR3 DNA reads as TGTGCCAGCAGTGAGCTGCCAGGGGTTTTAATCAATGAGCAGTTCTTC. It codes for CASSELPGVLINEQFF.

The J gene is TRBJ2-1, the V gene TRBV28; unclear D gene. Trimming cost V 7 bases and J 6 bases, with 19 bases left between them. CDR1 is MDHEN and CDR2 is SYDVKM in the germline V gene. The CDR3 runs to 15 residues. CDR3 nucleotide sequence: TGTGCCAGCAATGTCCCGCAACGCCCCACCAATGAGCAGTTCTTC. This translates into CASNVPQRPTNEQFF. The complete variable domain, with remaining parts taken from reference TRBV28 and TRBJ2-1, reads DVKVTQSSRYLVKRTGEKVFLECVQDMDHENMFWYRQDPGLGLRLIYFSYDVKMKEKGDIPEGYSVSREKKERFSLILESASTNQTSMYLCASNVPQRPTNEQFFGPGTRLTVL.